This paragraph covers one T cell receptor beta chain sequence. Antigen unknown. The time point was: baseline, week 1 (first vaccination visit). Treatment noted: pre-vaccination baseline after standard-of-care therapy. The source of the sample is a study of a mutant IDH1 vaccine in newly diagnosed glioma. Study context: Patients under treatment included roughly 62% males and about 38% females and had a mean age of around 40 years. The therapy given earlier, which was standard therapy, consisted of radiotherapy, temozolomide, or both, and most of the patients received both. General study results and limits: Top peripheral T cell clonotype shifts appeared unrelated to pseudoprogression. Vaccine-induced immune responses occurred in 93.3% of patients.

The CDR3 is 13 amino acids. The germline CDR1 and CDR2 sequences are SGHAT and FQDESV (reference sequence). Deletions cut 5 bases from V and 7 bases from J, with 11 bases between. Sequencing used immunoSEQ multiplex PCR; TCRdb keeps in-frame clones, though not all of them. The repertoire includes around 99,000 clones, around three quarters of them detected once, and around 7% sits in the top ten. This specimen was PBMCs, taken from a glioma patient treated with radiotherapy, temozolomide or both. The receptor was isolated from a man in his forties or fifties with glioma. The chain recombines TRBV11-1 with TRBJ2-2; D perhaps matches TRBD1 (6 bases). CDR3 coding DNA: TGTGCCAGCAGCCGGATCAGGGGCGGGGAGCTGTTTTTT. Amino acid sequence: CASSRIRGGELFF.